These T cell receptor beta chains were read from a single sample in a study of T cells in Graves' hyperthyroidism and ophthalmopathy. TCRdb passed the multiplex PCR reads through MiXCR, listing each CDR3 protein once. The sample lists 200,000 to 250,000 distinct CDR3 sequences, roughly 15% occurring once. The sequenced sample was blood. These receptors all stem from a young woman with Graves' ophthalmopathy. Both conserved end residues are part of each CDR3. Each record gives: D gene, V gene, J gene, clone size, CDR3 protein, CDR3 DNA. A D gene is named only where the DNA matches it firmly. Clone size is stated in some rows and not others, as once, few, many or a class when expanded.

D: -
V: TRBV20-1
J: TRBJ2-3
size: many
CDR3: CSADLSDQGGDTQYF
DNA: TGCAGTGCGGACCTTTCCGACCAGGGAGGTGATACGCAGTATTTT

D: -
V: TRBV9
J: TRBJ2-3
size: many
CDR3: CASSVEGIGTDTQYF
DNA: TGTGCCAGCAGCGTAGAGGGGATTGGCACAGATACGCAGTATTTT

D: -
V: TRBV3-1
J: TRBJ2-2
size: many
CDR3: CASSQDPNTGELFF
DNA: TGTGCCAGCAGCCAAGACCCGAACACCGGGGAGCTGTTTTTT

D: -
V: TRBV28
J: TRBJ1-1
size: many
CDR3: CASSRGTVAFF
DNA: TGTGCCAGCAGTCGTGGGACTGTCGCTTTCTTT

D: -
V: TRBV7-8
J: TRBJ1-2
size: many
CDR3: CASSPTTGYGYTF
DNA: TGTGCCAGCAGCCCGACTACCGGCTATGGCTACACCTTC

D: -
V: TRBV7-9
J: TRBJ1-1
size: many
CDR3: CASSRTGGLNTEAFF
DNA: TGTGCCAGCAGCCGAACCGGGGGCTTGAACACTGAAGCTTTCTTT

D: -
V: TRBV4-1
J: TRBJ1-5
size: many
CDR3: CASSQQGGNQPQHF
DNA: TGCGCCAGCAGCCAGCAGGGAGGGAATCAGCCCCAGCATTTT

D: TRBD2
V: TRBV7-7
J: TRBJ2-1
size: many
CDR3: CASSSGLVNEQFF
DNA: TGTGCTAGCAGCTCGGGACTAGTAAATGAGCAGTTCTTC

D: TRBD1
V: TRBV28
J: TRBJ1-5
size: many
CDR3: CASSPPGTGGSRQPQHF
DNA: TGTGCCAGCAGTCCGCCCGGGACAGGGGGAAGTCGGCAGCCCCAGCATTTT

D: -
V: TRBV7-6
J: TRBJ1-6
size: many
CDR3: CASSQQNNSPLHF
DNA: TGTGCCAGCAGCCAGCAGAATAATTCACCCCTCCACTTT

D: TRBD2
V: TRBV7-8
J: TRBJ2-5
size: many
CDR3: CASSPGGGAETQYF
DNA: TGTGCCAGCAGCCCCGGGGGGGGGGCAGAGACCCAGTACTTC

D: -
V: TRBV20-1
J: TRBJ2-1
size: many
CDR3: CSARTTRGGNEQFF
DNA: TGCAGTGCTAGAACCACCAGGGGCGGGAATGAGCAGTTCTTC

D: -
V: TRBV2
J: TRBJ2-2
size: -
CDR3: CASSEGVANTGELFF
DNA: TGTGCCAGCAGTGAAGGCGTCGCGAACACCGGGGAGCTGTTTTTT

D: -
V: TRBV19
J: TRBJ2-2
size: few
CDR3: CASSIEGANTGELFF
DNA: TGTGCCAGTAGTATTGAGGGCGCGAACACCGGGGAGCTGTTTTTT

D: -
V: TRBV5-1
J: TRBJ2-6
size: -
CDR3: CASSLVGSGANVPTF
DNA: -

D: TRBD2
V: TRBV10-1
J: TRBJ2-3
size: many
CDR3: CASSMSGGTDTQYF
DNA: TGCGCCAGCAGTATGAGCGGGGGCACAGATACGCAGTATTTT

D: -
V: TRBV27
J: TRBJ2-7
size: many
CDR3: CASGLQSSYEQYF
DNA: TGTGCCAGTGGACTCCAAAGCTCCTACGAGCAGTACTTC

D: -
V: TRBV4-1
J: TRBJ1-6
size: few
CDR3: CASSQGAYNSPLHF
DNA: TGCGCCAGCAGCCAAGGGGCATATAATTCACCCCTCCACTTT

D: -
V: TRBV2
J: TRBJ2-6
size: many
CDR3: CASSVRGGAGANVLTF
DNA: TGTGCCAGCAGTGTAAGAGGGGGGGCTGGGGCCAACGTCCTGACTTTC

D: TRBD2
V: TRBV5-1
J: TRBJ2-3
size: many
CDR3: CASSSRLARSTDTQYF
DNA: TGCGCCAGCAGCTCCAGACTAGCGAGAAGCACAGATACGCAGTATTTT

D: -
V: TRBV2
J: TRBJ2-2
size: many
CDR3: CASSEARGTGELFF
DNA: TGTGCCAGCAGTGAAGCGCGGGGCACCGGGGAGCTGTTTTTT

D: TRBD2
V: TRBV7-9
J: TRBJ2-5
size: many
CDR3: CASSWGGLAGGPEQETQYF
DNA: TGTGCCAGCAGCTGGGGGGGGCTAGCGGGGGGACCTGAACAAGAGACCCAGTACTTC

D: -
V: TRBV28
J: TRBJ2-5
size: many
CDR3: CASSTPSGMQETQYF
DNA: TGTGCCAGCAGTACCCCTTCGGGTATGCAAGAGACCCAGTACTTC

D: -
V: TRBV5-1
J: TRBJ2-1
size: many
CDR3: CASSFEGQGSYNEQFF
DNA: TGCGCCAGCAGCTTTGAGGGGCAGGGTTCGTACAATGAGCAGTTCTTC

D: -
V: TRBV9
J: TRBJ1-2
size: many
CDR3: CASSVEGAGGYTF
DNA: TGTGCCAGCAGCGTAGAAGGGGCTGGTGGCTACACCTTC

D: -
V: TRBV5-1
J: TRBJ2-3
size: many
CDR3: CASRTDGPDTQYF
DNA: TGCGCCAGCCGGACCGACGGGCCAGATACGCAGTATTTT

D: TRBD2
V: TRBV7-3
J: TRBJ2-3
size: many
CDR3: CASSPKTSGGAEIPDTQYF
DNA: TGTGCCAGCAGCCCCAAGACTAGCGGGGGGGCCGAGATACCAGATACGCAGTATTTT

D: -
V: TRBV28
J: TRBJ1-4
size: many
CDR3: CASSLRTNEKLFF
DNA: TGTGCCAGCAGTTTAAGAACTAATGAAAAACTGTTTTTT

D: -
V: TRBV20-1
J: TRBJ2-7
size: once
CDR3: CSARGRGGHEQYF
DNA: TGCAGTGCTAGAGGGAGGGGTGGTCACGAGCAGTACTTC

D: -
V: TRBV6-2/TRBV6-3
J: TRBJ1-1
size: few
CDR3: CATRGTAYTEAFF
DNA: TGTGCCACCCGCGGGACGGCCTACACTGAAGCTTTCTTT

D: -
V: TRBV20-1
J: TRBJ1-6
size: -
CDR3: CSARDYQGASRTLHF
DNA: TGCAGTGCTAGAGATTATCAAGGGGCTAGTAGGACCCTCCACTTT

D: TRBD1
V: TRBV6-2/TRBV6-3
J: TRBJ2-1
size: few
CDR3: CASSPGQGALLSNEQFF
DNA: TGTGCCAGCAGCCCCGGACAGGGGGCTCTACTTAGCAATGAGCAGTTCTTC

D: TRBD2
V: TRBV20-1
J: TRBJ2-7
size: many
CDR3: CSARTRLAGGYEQYF
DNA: TGCAGTGCCCGTACCCGGCTAGCGGGGGGGTACGAGCAGTACTTC

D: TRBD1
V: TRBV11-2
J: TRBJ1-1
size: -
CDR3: CASSLDGTGATEAFF
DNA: TGTGCCAGCAGCTTAGATGGGACAGGGGCAACTGAAGCTTTCTTT

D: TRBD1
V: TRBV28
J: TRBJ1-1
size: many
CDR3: CASSLSQGRGAFF
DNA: TGTGCCAGCAGTTTATCACAGGGGAGGGGAGCTTTCTTT

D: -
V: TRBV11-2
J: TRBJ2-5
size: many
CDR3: CASSLGVFQETQYF
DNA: TGTGCCAGCAGCTTAGGAGTCTTCCAAGAGACCCAGTACTTC

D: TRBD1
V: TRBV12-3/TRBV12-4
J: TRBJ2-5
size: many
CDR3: CASRNRGHQETQYF
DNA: TGTGCCAGCAGAAACAGGGGGCACCAAGAGACCCAGTACTTC

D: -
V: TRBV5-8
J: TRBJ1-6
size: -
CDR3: CASSAVEGANNSPLHF
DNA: TGTGCCAGCAGCGCCGTGGAGGGTGCTAATAATTCACCCCTCCACTTT

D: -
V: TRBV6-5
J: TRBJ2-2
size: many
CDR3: CASSYSVGELFF
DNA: TGTGCCAGCAGTTACTCTGTCGGGGAGCTGTTTTTT

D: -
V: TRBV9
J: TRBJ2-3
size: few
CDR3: CASSDAGGGATDTQYF
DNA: TGTGCCAGCAGCGATGCCGGGGGCGGAGCCACAGATACGCAGTATTTT

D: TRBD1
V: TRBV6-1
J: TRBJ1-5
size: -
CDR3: CASLGVNRGRNQPQHF
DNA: TGTGCCAGCTTAGGAGTTAACAGGGGGCGTAATCAGCCCCAGCATTTT

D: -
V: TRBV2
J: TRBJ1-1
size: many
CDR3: CASRLGENTEAFF
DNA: TGTGCCAGCAGGTTAGGAGAGAACACTGAAGCTTTCTTT

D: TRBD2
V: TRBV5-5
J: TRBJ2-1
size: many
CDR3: CASSWELAGAYNEQFF
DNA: TGTGCCAGCAGCTGGGAATTAGCGGGAGCCTACAATGAGCAGTTCTTC

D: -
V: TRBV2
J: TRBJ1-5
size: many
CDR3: CASSLASAPGSQPQHF
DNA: TGTGCCAGCAGCTTAGCCTCCGCCCCAGGGAGTCAGCCCCAGCATTTT

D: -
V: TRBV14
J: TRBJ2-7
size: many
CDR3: CASSQADKPYEQYF
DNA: TGTGCCAGCAGCCAGGCAGACAAGCCCTACGAGCAGTACTTC

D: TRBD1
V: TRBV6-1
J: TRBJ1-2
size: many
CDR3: CASSQSGQVNYGYTF
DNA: TGTGCCAGCAGTCAATCGGGACAGGTTAACTATGGCTACACCTTC

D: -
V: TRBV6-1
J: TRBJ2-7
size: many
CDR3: CASSELTGSSYEQYF
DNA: TGTGCCAGCAGTGAATTAACCGGGAGCTCCTACGAGCAGTACTTC

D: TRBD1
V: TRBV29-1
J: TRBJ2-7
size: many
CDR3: CSGGQDYEQYF
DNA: TGCAGCGGAGGACAGGACTACGAGCAGTACTTC

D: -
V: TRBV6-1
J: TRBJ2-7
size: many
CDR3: CASSVGVACPYEQYF
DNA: TGTGCCAGCAGTGTAGGGGTAGCTTGCCCCTACGAGCAGTACTTC

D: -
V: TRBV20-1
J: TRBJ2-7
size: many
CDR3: CSARDSEGTSYEQYF
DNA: TGCAGTGCTAGAGATTCAGAGGGCACCTCCTACGAGCAGTACTTC

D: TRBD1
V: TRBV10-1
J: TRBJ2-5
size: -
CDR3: CASRIEDREETQYF
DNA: TGCGCCAGCAGAATAGAGGACAGGGAGGAGACCCAGTACTTC

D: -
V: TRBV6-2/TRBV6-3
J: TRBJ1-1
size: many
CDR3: CASSSLKATRGTEAFF
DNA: TGTGCCAGCAGTTCGTTGAAGGCCACCCGAGGAACTGAAGCTTTCTTT

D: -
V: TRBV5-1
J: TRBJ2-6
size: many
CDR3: CASSLAPGSGNVLTF
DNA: TGCGCCAGCAGCTTGGCCCCCGGATCTGGCAACGTCCTGACTTTC

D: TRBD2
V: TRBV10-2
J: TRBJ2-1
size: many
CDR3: CASRPLPGLAGGPGEQFF
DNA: TGCGCCAGCAGACCTCTTCCGGGACTAGCGGGGGGGCCGGGTGAGCAGTTCTTC

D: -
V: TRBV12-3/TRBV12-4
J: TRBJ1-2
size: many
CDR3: CASRGNYGYTF
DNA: TGTGCCAGCAGGGGGAACTATGGCTACACCTTC

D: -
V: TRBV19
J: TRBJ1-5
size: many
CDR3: CASTPSGNQPQHF
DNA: TGTGCCAGTACCCCTTCGGGGAATCAGCCCCAGCATTTT

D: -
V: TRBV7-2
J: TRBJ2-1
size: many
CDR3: CASSLEGVEKQFF
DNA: TGTGCCAGCAGCTTAGAGGGGGTTGAGAAGCAGTTCTTC